This T cell receptor beta chain was found in a study of OX40 agonist ivuxolimab in advanced cancers. Study as a whole: Each patient was given ivuxolimab into a vein every 2 weeks, at 0.01 to 10 mg/kg. A partial response was reached by three patients: one with hepatocellular carcinoma and two with cutaneous melanoma.

TCRdb's copy holds only in-frame clones and misses some; the assay was immunoSEQ multiplex PCR. Here the sample spans approximately 78,000 clones, roughly 90% being singletons. On this clone itself: As yet, its antigen is unknown.

Study outcomes and limitations: At 0.1 to 3.0 mg/kg, CD4+ and CD8+ blood T cells expanded clonally by week 6. Researchers report that CD8+ T cells had, on average, more expanded clones than CD4+.

Looked up from germline, CDR1 is MNHNY and CDR2 is SVGAGI (reference sequence). The CDR3 totals 14 residues. The V and J ends lost 0 bases and 3 bases respectively, with 8 bases between them. The starting material was CD4+ or CD8+ T cells sorted from blood, obtained in a trial of the OX40 agonist ivuxolimab. The sequence came from an adult with an advanced solid tumor such as melanoma, head and neck, liver or kidney cancer. The chain is built from TRBV6-6 and TRBJ2-5; D remains ambiguous. CDR3 sequence reads: CASSYSHSKETQYF. The CDR3 DNA reads as TGTGCCAGCAGTTACTCGCACTCTAAAGAGACCCAGTACTTC.